The next 12 T cell receptor beta chains were all read from a single sample in a study of blood T cells in healthy people across ages. PCR was performed a second time for about 7 to 12 cycles using a sample-barcoded 5' primer and a J-beta primer mix. TCRdb re-called the 5' RACE reads with MiXCR, one entry per CDR3 protein. Of approximately 1,000,000 distinct CDR3 sequences listed, under 55% are singletons. The sequenced sample was blood. Every receptor here comes from a woman aged 55 to 70 in good health.

Only a few counts were recorded for this clonotype. The V gene is TRBV20-1, the J gene TRBJ2-5; D possibly corresponds to TRBD1 (6 bases). The CDR3 contains 14 residues. Trimming pared 0 bases from V and 4 bases from J, leaving 12 bases between. From germline, CDR1 is DFQATT and CDR2 SNEGSKA (reference sequence). The CDR3 DNA reads TGCAGTGCTAGAGATTGGGGGCTAACAGAGACCCAGTACTTC. Translation gives CSARDWGLTETQYF.

The V gene is TRBV12-3 or TRBV12-4, the J gene TRBJ1-5, with a weak D call TRBD1 (6 bases). The CDR3 covers 15 residues. With 1 base removed from V and 5 bases from J, the gap between germline ends came to 12 bases. The CDR3 region has the DNA TGTGCCAGCAGTTTAGAGGGGGGGAAGCATCAGCCCCAGCATTTT. Its protein is CASSLEGGKHQPQHF.

The chain uses TRBV28 and TRBJ2-1; the match to TRBD1 covers 8 bases. J was trimmed by 2 bases and V by 5 bases; bases with no gene match: 14. Germline CDR1 reads MDHEN; CDR2 reads SYDVKM. The length of the CDR3 is 18 residues. This chain's CDR3 is CASSGGTGIPRAYNEQFF. For the CDR3, the DNA is TGTGCCAGCAGTGGAGGGACAGGAATCCCACGGGCCTACAATGAGCAGTTCTTC.

This clonotype was seen just once. V is TRBV28 and J is TRBJ1-1; 7 bases fit TRBD1. Germline-derived CDR1 and CDR2 are MDHEN and SYDVKM. The ends lost 7 bases at V and 10 bases at J; junction bases unmatched: 15. The CDR3 has 14 amino acids. The CDR3 region is CASTAPTGKLGAFF. The CDR3 region has the DNA TGTGCCAGCACCGCTCCGACAGGGAAATTGGGAGCTTTCTTT.

This clonotype was recorded only once. The chain combines TRBV5-5 with TRBJ2-1; the D gene is possibly TRBD2 (6 bases). Looked up from germline, CDR1 is SGHKS and CDR2 is YYEKEE (reference sequence). The length of the CDR3 is 16 residues. Trimming removed 4 bases from V and 1 base from J, with 15 bases in between. The CDR3 loop is CASSPSGAGSYNEQFF. The CDR3 DNA follows: TGTGCCAGCAGCCCGTCGGGAGCGGGTTCCTACAATGAGCAGTTCTTC.

This clonotype has only a few counts. The chain recombines TRBV9 with TRBJ2-5; D perhaps matches TRBD1 (5 bases). CDR1 is SGDLS, CDR2 YYNGEE, per germline. CDR3 size: 15 residues. The V end lost 3 bases, the J end lost 5 bases, and 17 bases lay between the germline ends. CDR3: CASSARFGAQETQYF. The CDR3 nucleotides read TGTGCCAGCAGCGCGCGGTTTGGGGCGCAGGAGACCCAGTACTTC.

This clonotype occurred a few times. The chain couples TRBV28 to TRBJ1-2; 10 bases line up with TRBD1. Germline V gene data show CDR1 as MDHEN and CDR2 as SYDVKM. Germline trimming cut 7 bases from V and 6 bases from J; bases unmatched to any gene: 8. There are 14 residues in the CDR3. Here the CDR3 reads CASTPPGTGDGYTF. CDR3 DNA sequence: TGTGCCAGCACTCCCCCTGGGACAGGGGATGGCTACACCTTC.

The sample holds a few counts of this clonotype. The rearrangement joins TRBV4-2 to TRBJ1-4; D gene ambiguous. From germline, CDR1 is LGHNA and CDR2 YNFKEQ. V was clipped by 2 bases and J by 3 bases, with 13 bases between them. The CDR3 contains 16 residues. As DNA, the CDR3 is TGTGCCAGCAGCCAAAGTAAATGGGCGGCTAATGAAAAACTGTTTTTT. Its protein is CASSQSKWAANEKLFF.

This chain joins TRBV27 and TRBJ2-1; either TRBD1 or TRBD2 may supply D (5 bases each). Germline loops: CDR1 MNHEY, CDR2 SMNVEV (reference sequence). There are 14 residues in the CDR3. V shed 5 bases and J shed 7 bases, with 15 bases lying between them. CDR3 nucleotides: TGTGCCAGCAGTGTTAGGGGAGAGTGGAATGAGCAGTTCTTC. Translation: CASSVRGEWNEQFF.

The chain is built from TRBV7-9 and TRBJ2-7; 9 bases are a match to TRBD1. Germline V lookup: CDR1 SEHNR, CDR2 FQNEAQ (reference sequence). The CDR3 runs 14 residues. Trimming removed 5 bases from V and 9 bases from J; junction bases left unmatched: 11. The DNA for the CDR3 is TGTGCCAGCAGCCCCCGGGACAGGGTTGACGGGCAGTACTTC. This sequence encodes CASSPRDRVDGQYF.

The V gene is TRBV20-1, the J gene TRBJ1-4; D is uncertain. CDR1 and CDR2 (germline): DFQATT, SNEGSKA (reference sequence). The CDR3 covers 13 residues. Trimming removed 3 bases at V and 1 base at J, with 6 bases between. CDR3 in amino acids: CSASGQTNEKLFF. The CDR3 region has the DNA TGCAGTGCTAGTGGGCAAACTAATGAAAAACTGTTTTTT.

This clonotype was found a few times. The V gene is TRBV20-1, the J gene TRBJ2-7; no definite D call. CDR1 and CDR2 from the germline V gene are DFQATT and SNEGSKA (reference sequence). V lost 3 bases and J 1 base, leaving 25 bases between the germline ends. The CDR3 loop spans 18 amino acids. The CDR3 nucleotides read TGCAGTGCTAGGGGAATAAGCCTACCGACCCTCCCTTCCTACGAGCAGTACTTC. Translation gives CSARGISLPTLPSYEQYF.